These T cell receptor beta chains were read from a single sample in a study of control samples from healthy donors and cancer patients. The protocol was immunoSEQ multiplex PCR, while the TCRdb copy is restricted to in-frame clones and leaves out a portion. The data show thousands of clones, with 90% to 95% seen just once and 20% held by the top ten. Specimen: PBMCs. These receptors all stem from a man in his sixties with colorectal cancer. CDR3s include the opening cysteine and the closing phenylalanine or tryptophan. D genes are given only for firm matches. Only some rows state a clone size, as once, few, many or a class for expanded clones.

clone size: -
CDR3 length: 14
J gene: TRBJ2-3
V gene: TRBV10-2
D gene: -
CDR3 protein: CASTGGPLGDTQYF
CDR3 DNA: TGCGCCAGCACGGGGGGCCCCCTGGGAGATACGCAGTATTTT

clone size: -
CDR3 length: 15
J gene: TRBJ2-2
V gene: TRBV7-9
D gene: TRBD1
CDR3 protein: CASSYGDRGPGELFF
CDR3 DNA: TGTGCCAGCAGTTATGGGGACAGGGGGCCCGGGGAGCTGTTTTTT

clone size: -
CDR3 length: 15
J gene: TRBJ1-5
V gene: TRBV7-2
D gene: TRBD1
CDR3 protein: CASSFRQGAGQPQHF
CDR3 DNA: TGTGCCAGCAGCTTCCGACAGGGGGCAGGTCAGCCCCAGCATTTT

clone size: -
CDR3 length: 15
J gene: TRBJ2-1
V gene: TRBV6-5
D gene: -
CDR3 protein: CASSYSSRQDNEQFF
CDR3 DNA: TGTGCCAGCAGTTACTCTTCTCGGCAGGACAATGAGCAGTTCTTC

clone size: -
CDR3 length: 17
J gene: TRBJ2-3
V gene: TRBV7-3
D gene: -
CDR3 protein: CASSLGGGAGGTDTQYF
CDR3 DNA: TGTGCCAGCAGCTTAGGGGGCGGGGCGGGGGGCACAGATACGCAGTATTTT

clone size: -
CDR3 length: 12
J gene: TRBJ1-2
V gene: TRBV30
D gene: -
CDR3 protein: CAWSERSSGYTF
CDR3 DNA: TGTGCCTGGTCGGAGCGTTCCAGCGGCTACACCTTC

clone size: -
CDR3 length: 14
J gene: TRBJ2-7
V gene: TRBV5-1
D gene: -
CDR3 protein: CASSLAAGGGEQYF
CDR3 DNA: TGCGCCAGCAGCTTGGCCGCAGGGGGGGGCGAGCAGTACTTC

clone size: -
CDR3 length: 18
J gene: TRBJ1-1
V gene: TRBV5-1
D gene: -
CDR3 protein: CASSFGLFGTPSGTEAFF
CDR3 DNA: TGCGCCAGCAGCTTCGGACTATTCGGGACACCCTCCGGCACTGAAGCTTTCTTT

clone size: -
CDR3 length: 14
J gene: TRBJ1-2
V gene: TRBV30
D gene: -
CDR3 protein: CAWSKKAGHYGYTF
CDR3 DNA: TGTGCCTGGAGTAAAAAGGCAGGGCACTATGGCTACACCTTC

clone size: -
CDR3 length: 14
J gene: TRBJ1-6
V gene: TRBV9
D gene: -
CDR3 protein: CASSVGVLNSPLHF
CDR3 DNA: TGTGCCAGCAGCGTAGGGGTGTTGAATTCACCCCTCCACTTT

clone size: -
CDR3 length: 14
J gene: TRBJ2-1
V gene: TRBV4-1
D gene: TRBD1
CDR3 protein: CASSRGQGGSEQFF
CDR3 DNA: TGCGCCAGCAGCCGGGGACAGGGAGGGAGTGAGCAGTTCTTC

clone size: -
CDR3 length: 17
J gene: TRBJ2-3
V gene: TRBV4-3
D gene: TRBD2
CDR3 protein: CASSRIHTSGGTDTQYF
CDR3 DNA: TGCGCCAGCAGCCGCATACACACTAGCGGGGGCACAGATACGCAGTATTTT

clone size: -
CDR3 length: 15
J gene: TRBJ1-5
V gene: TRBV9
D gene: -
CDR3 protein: CASSVVRQLNQPQHF
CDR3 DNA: TGTGCCAGCAGCGTAGTGAGACAGCTAAATCAGCCCCAGCATTTT

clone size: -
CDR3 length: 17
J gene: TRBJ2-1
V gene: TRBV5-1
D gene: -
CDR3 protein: CASSFGPAELSYNEQFF
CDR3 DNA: TGCGCCAGCAGCTTCGGTCCGGCCGAGCTCTCCTACAATGAGCAGTTCTTC

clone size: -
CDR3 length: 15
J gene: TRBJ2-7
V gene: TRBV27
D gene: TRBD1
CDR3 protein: CASRPHRGSSYEQYF
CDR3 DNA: TGTGCCAGCAGGCCACACAGGGGGTCCTCCTACGAGCAGTACTTC

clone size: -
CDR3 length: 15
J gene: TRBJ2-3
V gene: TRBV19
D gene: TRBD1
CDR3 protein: CASREQGLWPDTQYF
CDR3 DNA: TGTGCCAGTAGGGAACAGGGGTTGTGGCCAGATACGCAGTATTTT

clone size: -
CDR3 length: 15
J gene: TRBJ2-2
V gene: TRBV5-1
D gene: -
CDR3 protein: CASSPYTANPGELFF
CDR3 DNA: TGCGCCAGCAGCCCATACACAGCTAACCCCGGGGAGCTGTTTTTT

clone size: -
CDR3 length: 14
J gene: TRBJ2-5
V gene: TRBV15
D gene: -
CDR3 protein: CATSREQVQETQYF
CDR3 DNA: TGTGCCACCAGCAGAGAACAGGTCCAAGAGACCCAGTACTTC

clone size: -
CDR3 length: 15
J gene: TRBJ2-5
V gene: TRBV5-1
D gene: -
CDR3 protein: CASSPGRPRVETQYF
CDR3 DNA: TGCGCCAGCAGCCCGGGACGCCCGAGGGTAGAGACCCAGTACTTC

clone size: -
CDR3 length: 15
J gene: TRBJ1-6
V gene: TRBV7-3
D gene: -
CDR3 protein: CASSLGGSYNSPLHF
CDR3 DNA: TGTGCCAGCAGCTTAGGAGGCAGCTATAATTCACCCCTCCACTTT

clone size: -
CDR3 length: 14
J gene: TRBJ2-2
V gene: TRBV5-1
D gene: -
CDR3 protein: CASRFLPNTGELFF
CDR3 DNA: TGCGCCAGCAGGTTCCTACCCAACACCGGGGAGCTGTTTTTT

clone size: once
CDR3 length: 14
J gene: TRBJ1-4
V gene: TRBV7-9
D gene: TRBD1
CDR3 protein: CASSDSTGTEKLFF
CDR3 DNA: TGTGCCAGCAGCGACTCGACAGGGACTGAAAAACTGTTTTTT

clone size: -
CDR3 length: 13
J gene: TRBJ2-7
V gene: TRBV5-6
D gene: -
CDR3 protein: CASSLRGRYEQYF
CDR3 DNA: TGTGCCAGCAGCTTGAGGGGTAGGTACGAGCAGTACTTC

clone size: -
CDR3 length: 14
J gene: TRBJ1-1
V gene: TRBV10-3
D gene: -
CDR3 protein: CAISGGGRYTEAFF
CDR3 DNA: TGTGCCATCAGTGGCGGGGGTCGGTACACTGAAGCTTTCTTT

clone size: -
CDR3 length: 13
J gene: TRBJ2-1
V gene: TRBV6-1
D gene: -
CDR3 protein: CASNLDTYNEQFF
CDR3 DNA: TGTGCCAGCAACCTGGACACCTACAATGAGCAGTTCTTC

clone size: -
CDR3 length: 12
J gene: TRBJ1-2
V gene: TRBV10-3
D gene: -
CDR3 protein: CAISEGQYGYTF
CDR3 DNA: TGTGCCATCAGTGAGGGACAGTATGGCTACACCTTC

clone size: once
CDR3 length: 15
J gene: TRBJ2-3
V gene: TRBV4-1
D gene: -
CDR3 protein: CASSPAGLVGDTQYF
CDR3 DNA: TGCGCCAGCAGCCCCGCTGGTCTGGTAGGAGATACGCAGTATTTT

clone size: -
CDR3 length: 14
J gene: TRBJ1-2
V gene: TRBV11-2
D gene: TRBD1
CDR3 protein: CASSVGQGANGYTF
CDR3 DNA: TGTGCCAGCAGCGTTGGTCAGGGGGCGAATGGCTACACCTTC

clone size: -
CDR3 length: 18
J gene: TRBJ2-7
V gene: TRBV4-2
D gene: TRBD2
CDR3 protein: CASSPRQSERGSSYEQYF
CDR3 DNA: TGTGCCAGCAGCCCTAGACAATCGGAGCGGGGTAGCTCCTACGAGCAGTACTTC

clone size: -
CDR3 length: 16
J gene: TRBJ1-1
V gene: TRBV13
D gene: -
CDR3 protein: CASSPFFGLRGGEAFF
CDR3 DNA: TGTGCCAGCAGCCCATTCTTTGGGTTGAGGGGCGGAGAAGCTTTCTTT

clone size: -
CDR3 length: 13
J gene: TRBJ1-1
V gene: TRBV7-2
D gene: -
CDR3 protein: CASSLTGNTEAFF
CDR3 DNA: TGTGCCAGCAGCTTAACAGGGAACACTGAAGCTTTCTTT

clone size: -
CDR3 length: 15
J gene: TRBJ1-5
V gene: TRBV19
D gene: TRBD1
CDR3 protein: CASSDGQGRTQPQHF
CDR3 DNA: TGTGCCAGTAGCGACGGACAGGGGAGAACACAGCCCCAGCATTTT

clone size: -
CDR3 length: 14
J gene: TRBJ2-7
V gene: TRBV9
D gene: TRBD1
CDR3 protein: CASSLRTGLGEQYF
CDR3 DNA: TGTGCCAGCAGCCTTAGGACAGGGCTCGGGGAGCAGTACTTC

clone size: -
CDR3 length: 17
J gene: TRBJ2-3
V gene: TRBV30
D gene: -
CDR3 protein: CAWGGRPTLTSTDTQYF
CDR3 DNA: TGTGCCTGGGGGGGGCGCCCTACGTTAACTAGCACAGATACGCAGTATTTT

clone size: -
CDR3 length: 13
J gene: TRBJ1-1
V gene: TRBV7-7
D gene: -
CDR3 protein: CASSLQPNTEAFF
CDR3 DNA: TGTGCCAGCAGCTTACAACCGAACACTGAAGCTTTCTTT

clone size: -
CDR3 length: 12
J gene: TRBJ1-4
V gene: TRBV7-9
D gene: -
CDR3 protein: CASSFFWEKLFF
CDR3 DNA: TGTGCCAGCAGCTTTTTTTGGGAAAAACTGTTTTTT

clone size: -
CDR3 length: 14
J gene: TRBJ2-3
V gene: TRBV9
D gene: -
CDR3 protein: CASSVVPIRDTQYF
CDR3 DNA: TGTGCCAGCAGCGTAGTCCCCATCCGAGATACGCAGTATTTT

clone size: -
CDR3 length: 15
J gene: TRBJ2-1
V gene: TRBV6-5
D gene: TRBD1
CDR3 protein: CASSSGTGVYNEQFF
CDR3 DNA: TGTGCCAGCAGTTCCGGGACAGGGGTCTACAATGAGCAGTTCTTC

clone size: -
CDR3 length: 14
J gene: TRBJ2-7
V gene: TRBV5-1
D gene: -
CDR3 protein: CASSLASGGGEQYF
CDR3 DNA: TGCGCCAGCAGCTTGGCCTCAGGGGGGGGCGAGCAGTACTTC

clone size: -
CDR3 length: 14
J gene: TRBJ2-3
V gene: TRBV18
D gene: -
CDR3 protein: CASSPSGVDDTQYF
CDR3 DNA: TGTGCCAGCTCACCATCGGGGGTAGATGATACGCAGTATTTT

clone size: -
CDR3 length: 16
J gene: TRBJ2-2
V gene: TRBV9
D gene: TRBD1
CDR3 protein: CASSGRGQGAAGELFF
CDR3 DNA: TGTGCCAGCAGCGGGAGGGGACAGGGGGCGGCCGGGGAGCTGTTTTTT

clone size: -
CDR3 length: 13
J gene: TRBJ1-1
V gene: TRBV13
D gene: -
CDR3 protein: CASSSPRFTEAFF
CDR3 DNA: TGTGCCAGCAGTTCCCCCAGGTTTACTGAAGCTTTCTTT

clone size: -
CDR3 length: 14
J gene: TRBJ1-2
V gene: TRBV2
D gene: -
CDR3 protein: CAGRRAASNYGYTF
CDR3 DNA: TGTGCCGGCCGGCGGGCAGCCTCGAACTATGGCTACACCTTC

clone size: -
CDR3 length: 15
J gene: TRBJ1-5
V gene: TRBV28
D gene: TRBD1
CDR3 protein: CASSLLSGGSQPQHF
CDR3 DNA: TGTGCCAGCAGTTTATTGTCAGGGGGAAGTCAGCCCCAGCATTTT

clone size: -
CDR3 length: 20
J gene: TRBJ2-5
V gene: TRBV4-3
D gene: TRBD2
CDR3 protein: CASSQVVGLAGGVVQETQYF
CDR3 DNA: TGCGCCAGCAGCCAAGTAGTAGGACTAGCGGGGGGTGTGGTTCAAGAGACCCAGTACTTC

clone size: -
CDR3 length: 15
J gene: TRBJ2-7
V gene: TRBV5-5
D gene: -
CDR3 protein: CASSLRTLTDYEQYF
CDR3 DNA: TGTGCCAGCAGCTTGCGGACCCTGACGGACTACGAGCAGTACTTC

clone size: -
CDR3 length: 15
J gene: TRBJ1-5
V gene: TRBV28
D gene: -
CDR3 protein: CASSTYYTGVGPQHF
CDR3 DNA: TGTGCCAGCAGTACCTATTACACGGGGGTTGGGCCCCAGCATTTT

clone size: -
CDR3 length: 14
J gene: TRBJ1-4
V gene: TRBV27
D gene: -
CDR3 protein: CASSFSREGEKLFF
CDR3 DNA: TGTGCCAGCAGTTTTAGCAGGGAGGGCGAAAAACTGTTTTTT

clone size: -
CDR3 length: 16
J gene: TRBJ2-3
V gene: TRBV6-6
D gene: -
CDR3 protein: CASSNPPGSSTDTQYF
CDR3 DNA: TGTGCCAGCAGTAACCCCCCCGGATCTAGCACAGATACGCAGTATTTT

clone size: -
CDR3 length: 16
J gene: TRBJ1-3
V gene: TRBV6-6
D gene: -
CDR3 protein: CASSYSVGGRGNTIYF
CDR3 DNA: TGTGCCAGCAGTTACTCGGTGGGGGGGCGAGGAAACACCATATATTTT